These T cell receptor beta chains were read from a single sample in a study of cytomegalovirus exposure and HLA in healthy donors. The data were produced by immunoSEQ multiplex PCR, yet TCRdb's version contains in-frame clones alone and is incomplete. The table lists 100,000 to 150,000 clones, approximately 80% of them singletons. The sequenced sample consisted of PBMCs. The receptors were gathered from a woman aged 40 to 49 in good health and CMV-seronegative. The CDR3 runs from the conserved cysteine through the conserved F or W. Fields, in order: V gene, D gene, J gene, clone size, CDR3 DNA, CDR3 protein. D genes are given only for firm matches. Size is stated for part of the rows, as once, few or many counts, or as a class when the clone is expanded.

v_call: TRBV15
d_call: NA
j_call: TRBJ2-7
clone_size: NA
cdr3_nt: TGTGCCACCAGCAGAGACCATTACGAGCAGTACTTC
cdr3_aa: CATSRDHYEQYF

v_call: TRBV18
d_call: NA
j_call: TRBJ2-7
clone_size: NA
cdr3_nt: TGTGCCACCACGGGGGGCCCCTACGAGCAGTACTTC
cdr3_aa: CATTGGPYEQYF

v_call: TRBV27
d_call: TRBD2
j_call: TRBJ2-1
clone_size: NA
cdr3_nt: TGTGCCAGCAGTTGGCGGGGGTACAATGAGCAGTTCTTC
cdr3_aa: CASSWRGYNEQFF

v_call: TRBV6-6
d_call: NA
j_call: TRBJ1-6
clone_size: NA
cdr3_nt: TGTGCCAGCAGTCCCCTTGGGGGGGAATCACCCCTCCACTTT
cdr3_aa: CASSPLGGESPLHF

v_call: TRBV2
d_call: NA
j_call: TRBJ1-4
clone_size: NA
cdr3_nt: TGTGCCAGCACCCCGGATTTGGGGGGACGCCCGGAGGAACTGTTTTTT
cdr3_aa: CASTPDLGGRPEELFF

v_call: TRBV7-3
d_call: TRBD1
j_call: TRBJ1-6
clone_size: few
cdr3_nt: TGTGCCAGCAGCTTAATGGGGACAGGGACCAATTCACCCCTCCACTTT
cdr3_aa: CASSLMGTGTNSPLHF

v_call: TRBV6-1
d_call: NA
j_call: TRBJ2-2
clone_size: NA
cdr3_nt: TGTGCCACGCGCGGCGGGAACACCGGGGAGCTGTTTTTT
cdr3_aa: CATRGGNTGELFF

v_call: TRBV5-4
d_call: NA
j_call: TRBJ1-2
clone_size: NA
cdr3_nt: TGTGCCAGCAGCTTGGACCAGGTCTATGGCTACACCTTC
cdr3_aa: CASSLDQVYGYTF

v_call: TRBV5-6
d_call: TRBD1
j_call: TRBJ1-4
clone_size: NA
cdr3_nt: TGTGCCAGCAGCTCACCGGACAGGGGATATGAAAAACTGTTTTTT
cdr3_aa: CASSSPDRGYEKLFF

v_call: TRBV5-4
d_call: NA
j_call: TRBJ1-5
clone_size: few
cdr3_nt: TGTGCCAGCAGCCGTAGTCGGGGTCAGCCCCAGCATTTT
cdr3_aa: CASSRSRGQPQHF

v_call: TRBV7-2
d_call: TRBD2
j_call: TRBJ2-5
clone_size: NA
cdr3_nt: TGTGCCAGCAGCTTAGAGCGGGGGGGCCGAGAGACCCAGTACTTC
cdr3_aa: CASSLERGGRETQYF

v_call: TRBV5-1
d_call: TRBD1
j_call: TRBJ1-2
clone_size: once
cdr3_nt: TGCGCCAGTCACCCGACAGGGGGAGGAGGCTACACCTTC
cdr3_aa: CASHPTGGGGYTF

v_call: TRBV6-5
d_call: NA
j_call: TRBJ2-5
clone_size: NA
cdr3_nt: TGTGCCAGCAGTTACCCACTAAACGGGGGCCAAGAGACCCAGTACTTC
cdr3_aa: CASSYPLNGGQETQYF

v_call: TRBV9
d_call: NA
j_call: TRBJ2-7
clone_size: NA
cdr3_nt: TGTGCCAGCAGCGTAGACGGGTGGCTCGAGCAGTACTTC
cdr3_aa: CASSVDGWLEQYF

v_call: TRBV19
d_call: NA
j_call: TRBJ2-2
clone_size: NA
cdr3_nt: TGTGCCAGTAGCGAGGGACAGAACACCGGGGAGCTGTTTTTT
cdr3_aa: CASSEGQNTGELFF

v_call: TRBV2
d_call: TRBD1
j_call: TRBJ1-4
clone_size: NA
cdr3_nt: TGTGCCAGCAGTGCTCAGGGGGTAAATGAAAAACTGTTTTTT
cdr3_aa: CASSAQGVNEKLFF

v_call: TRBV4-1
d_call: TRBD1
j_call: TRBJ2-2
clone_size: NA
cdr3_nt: TGCGCCAGCAGCCGAGGACAGGGGGCTCCCGGGGAGCTGTTTTTT
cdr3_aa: CASSRGQGAPGELFF

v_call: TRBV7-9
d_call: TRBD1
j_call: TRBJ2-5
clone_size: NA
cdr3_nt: TGTGCCAGCAGCTTAGCTATGGACAGGGGGCGAGAGACCCAGTACTTC
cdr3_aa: CASSLAMDRGRETQYF

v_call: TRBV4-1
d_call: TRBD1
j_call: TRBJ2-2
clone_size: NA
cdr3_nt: TGCGCCAGCAGCCAGATGGGACAGCTGAACACCGGGGAGCTGTTTTTT
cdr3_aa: CASSQMGQLNTGELFF

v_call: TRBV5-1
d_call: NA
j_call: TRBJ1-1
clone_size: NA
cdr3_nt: TGCGCCAGCAGTTACCTGCGAGAGAACACTGAAGCTTTCTTT
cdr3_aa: CASSYLRENTEAFF

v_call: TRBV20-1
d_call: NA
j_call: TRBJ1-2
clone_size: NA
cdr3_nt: TGCAGTGCTAGACGGGAGCAAGGCTACACCTTC
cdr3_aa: CSARREQGYTF

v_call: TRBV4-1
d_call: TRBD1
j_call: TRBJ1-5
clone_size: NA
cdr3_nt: TGCGCCAGCAGCCGTCAGACAGGGATTAGCAATCAGCCCCAGCATTTT
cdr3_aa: CASSRQTGISNQPQHF

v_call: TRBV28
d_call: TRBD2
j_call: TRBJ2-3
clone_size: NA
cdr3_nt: TGTGCCAGCAGTTTCCAGCGGGGGGCCAGAAGCACAGATACGCAGTATTTT
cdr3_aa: CASSFQRGARSTDTQYF

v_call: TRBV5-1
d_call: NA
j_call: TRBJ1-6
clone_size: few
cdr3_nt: TGCGCCAGCAAAGATGTCGGGTCACCCCTCCACTTT
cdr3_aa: CASKDVGSPLHF

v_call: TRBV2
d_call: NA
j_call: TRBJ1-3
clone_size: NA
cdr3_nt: TGTGCCAGCAGTAGGGACAAGAGCTCTGGAAACACCATATATTTT
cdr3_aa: CASSRDKSSGNTIYF

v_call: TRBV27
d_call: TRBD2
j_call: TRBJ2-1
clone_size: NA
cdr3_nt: TGTGCCAGCAGTTACAACCCGGTGGTAGCGGGGGGGCAGGATGAGCAGTTCTTC
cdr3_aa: CASSYNPVVAGGQDEQFF

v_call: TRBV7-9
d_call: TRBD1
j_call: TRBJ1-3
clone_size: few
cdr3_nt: TGTGCCAGCGGGACAGGGAGGAGAAACACCATATATTTT
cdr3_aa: CASGTGRRNTIYF

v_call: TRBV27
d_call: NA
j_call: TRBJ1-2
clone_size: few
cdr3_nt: TGTGCCAGCAGTGGAGACAGGTTAAACTATGGCTACACCTTC
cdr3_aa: CASSGDRLNYGYTF

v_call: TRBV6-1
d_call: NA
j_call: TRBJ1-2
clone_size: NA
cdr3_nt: TGTGCCAGCAGTGAATCCGGGACTAACTATGGCTACACCTTC
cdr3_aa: CASSESGTNYGYTF

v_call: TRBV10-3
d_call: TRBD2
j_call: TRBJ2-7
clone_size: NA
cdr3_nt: TGTGCCATCAGCGACTCCCCCGGGACTAGCGGGGGTTATACCTACGAGCAGTACTTC
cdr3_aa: CAISDSPGTSGGYTYEQYF

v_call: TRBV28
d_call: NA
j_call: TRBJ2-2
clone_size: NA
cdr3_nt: TGTGCCAGCTCCGGGACTGCTAACACCGGGGAGCTGTTTTTT
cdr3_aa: CASSGTANTGELFF

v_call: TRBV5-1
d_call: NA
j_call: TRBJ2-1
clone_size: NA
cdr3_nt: TGCGCCAGCAGCGCGGGGACCCCTTCCAGTTACAATGAGCAGTTCTTC
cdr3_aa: CASSAGTPSSYNEQFF

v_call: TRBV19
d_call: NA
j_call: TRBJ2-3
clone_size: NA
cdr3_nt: TGTGCCAGTAGTCCGCTAGGACAAGATACGCAGTATTTT
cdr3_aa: CASSPLGQDTQYF

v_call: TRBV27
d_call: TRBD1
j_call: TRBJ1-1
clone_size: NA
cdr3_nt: TGTGCCAGCAGTTTATCGAGGACAGGGATCACTGAAGCTTTCTTT
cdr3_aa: CASSLSRTGITEAFF

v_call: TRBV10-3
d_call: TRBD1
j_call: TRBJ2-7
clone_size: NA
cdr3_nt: TGTGCCACCGCCGGGACAGCCTACTACGAGCAGTACTTC
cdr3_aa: CATAGTAYYEQYF

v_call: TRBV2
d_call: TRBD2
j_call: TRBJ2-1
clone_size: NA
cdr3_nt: TGTGCCAGCACCGAATTGGCGGGGGGGTCCAATGAGCAGTTCTTC
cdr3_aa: CASTELAGGSNEQFF

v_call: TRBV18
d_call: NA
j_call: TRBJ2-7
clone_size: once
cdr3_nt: TGTGCCAGCTCACCAGAGGGCTACGAGCAGTACTTC
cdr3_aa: CASSPEGYEQYF

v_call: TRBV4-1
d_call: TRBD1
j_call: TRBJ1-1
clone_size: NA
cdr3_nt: TGCGCCAGCAGCCAAGCGCAGGGACAGATGGATGACACTGAAGCTTTCTTT
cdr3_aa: CASSQAQGQMDDTEAFF

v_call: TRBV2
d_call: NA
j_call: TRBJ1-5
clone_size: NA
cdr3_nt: TGTGCCAGCGCCCTGGTCAGATTCAATCAGCCCCAGCATTTT
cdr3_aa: CASALVRFNQPQHF

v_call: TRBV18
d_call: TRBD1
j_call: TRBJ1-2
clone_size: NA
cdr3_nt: TGTGCCAGCTCACGACAGGGGGAGTATGGCTACACCTTC
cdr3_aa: CASSRQGEYGYTF

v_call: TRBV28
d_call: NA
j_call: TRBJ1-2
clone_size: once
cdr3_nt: TGTGCCAGCAGTCCAGCAGGGGAAGGCGGCTACACCTTC
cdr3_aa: CASSPAGEGGYTF

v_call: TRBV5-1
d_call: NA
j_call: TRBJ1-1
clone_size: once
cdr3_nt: TGCGCCAGCAGCTTGGGATGGGGCATGAACACTGAAGCTTTCTTT
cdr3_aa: CASSLGWGMNTEAFF

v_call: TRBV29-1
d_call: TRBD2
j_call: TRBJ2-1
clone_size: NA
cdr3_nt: TGCAGCACCAAGTGGACTAGCGGGGGAGAAGATGAGCAGTTCTTC
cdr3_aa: CSTKWTSGGEDEQFF

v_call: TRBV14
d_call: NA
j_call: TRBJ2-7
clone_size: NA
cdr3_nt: TGTGCCAGCAGCCCTCGTGGGGGGACGAGCTCCTACGAGCAGTACTTC
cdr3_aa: CASSPRGGTSSYEQYF

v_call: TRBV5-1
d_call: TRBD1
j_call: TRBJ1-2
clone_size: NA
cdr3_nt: TGCGCCAGCAGCTTCCCCCAGGGACAGAAGATCGGTGGCTACACCTTC
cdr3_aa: CASSFPQGQKIGGYTF